A selection of T cell receptor beta chains follows, all from one sample in a study of cytomegalovirus exposure and HLA in healthy donors. Only in-frame clones appear in the TCRdb table, and some are missing; sequencing was by immunoSEQ multiplex PCR. Of under 70,000 clones listed, approximately 82% are singletons. Sequenced input: PBMCs. These receptors all stem from a man aged 45-65 years in good health and CMV-seronegative. CDR3s leave out the opening cysteine and the closing phenylalanine or tryptophan. Size is omitted from some rows. Given values are once, few, many or a class for expanded clones.

clone size: once; V gene: TRBV28; CDR3 protein: ASSFSRGGREKLF
clone size: few; V gene: TRBV6-5; CDR3 protein: ASSFTGVTDTQY
clone size: -; V gene: TRBV7-8; CDR3 protein: ASSLDFGTDTQY
clone size: -; V gene: TRBV27; CDR3 protein: ASSLSRTGTSYEQY
clone size: once; V gene: TRBV28; CDR3 protein: ASSSLDRGSGEQY
clone size: -; V gene: TRBV19; CDR3 protein: ASSTGDTEAF
clone size: once; V gene: TRBV28; CDR3 protein: ASSSRTASYEQY
clone size: few; V gene: TRBV6-6; CDR3 protein: ASSSYRGNYGYT
clone size: -; V gene: TRBV28; CDR3 protein: ASSHNGQGTYEQY
clone size: -; V gene: TRBV29-1; CDR3 protein: SVEDWQANYGYT
clone size: once; V gene: TRBV5-1; CDR3 protein: ASRVEGHGELF
clone size: once; V gene: TRBV7-3; CDR3 protein: ASSSNRAETQY
clone size: -; V gene: TRBV5-1; CDR3 protein: ASSLDRVGSPLH